These 24 T cell receptor beta chains share one sample of origin, sequenced in a study of blood T cell repertoires in COVID-19. Measured with immunoSEQ multiplex PCR; TCRdb has only the in-frame clones, and not every one. The data contain about 110,000 clones, approximately 82% of them singletons. Sequenced input: peripheral blood. The receptors originated from a woman aged 55-69 years with acute or convalescent COVID-19.

This clone was observed a few times. The chain carries TRBV9 and TRBJ1-1, with 10 bases lining up with TRBD1. Germline values: CDR1 SGDLS, CDR2 YYNGEE. This CDR3 is built from 17 residues. The junction had 14 bases not matched to a gene; V was cut back by 4 bases and J by 5 bases. CDR3 bases: TGTGCCAGCAGCTCGAGACAGGGGGCTCTTGAGAGAACTGAAGCTTTCTTT. Translation gives CASSSRQGALERTEAFF.

CDR3 residues: CASSLGGGVNYGYTF. CDR3 nucleotides: TGTGCCAGCAGCCTTGGCGGCGGAGTCAACTATGGCTACACCTTC. The chain has TRBV7-9 and TRBJ1-2, with no clear D. Germline CDR1 SEHNR, CDR2 FQNEAQ (reference sequence). V dropped 5 bases and J dropped 2 bases, with 15 bases sitting between them. This CDR3 has 15 amino acids.

The V gene is TRBV9, the J gene TRBJ2-1; 9 bases fit TRBD2. This CDR3 region has 14 residues. Germline CDR1 SGDLS, CDR2 YYNGEE. The junction had 0 bases not matched to a gene; V was cut back by 0 bases and J by 5 bases. CDR3 in amino acids: CASSVGGRDNEQFF. DNA for the CDR3: TGTGCCAGCAGCGTAGGCGGGAGGGACAATGAGCAGTTCTTC.

The CDR3 DNA reads TGTGCCAGCAGTTACCGGGACAGCCGTTACGAGCAGTACTTC. This translates into CASSYRDSRYEQYF. V usage is TRBV6-5 and J usage is TRBJ2-7, with 7 bases identical to TRBD1. From germline, CDR1 is MNHEY and CDR2 SVGAGI. This CDR3 spans 14 amino acids. The V and J ends lost 2 bases and 4 bases, in that order; junction bases with no gene match: 5.

This clone has only one observation. CDR3 bases: TGTGCCAGTAGACGACAGATACGGTCACCCCTCCACTTT. It encodes CASRRQIRSPLHF. This chain connects TRBV19 to TRBJ1-6; D perhaps matches TRBD1 (5 bases). V dropped 6 bases and J dropped 10 bases, with 13 bases sitting between them. Germline-derived CDR1 and CDR2 are LNHDA and SQIVND (reference sequence). The CDR3 is 13 amino acids. The full variable domain, rest sourced from reference TRBV19 and TRBJ1-6, is DGGITQSPKYLFRKEGQNVTLSCEQNLNHDAMYWYRQDPGQGLRLIYYSQIVNDFQKGDIAEGYSVSREKKESFPLTVTSAQKNPTAFYLCASRRQIRSPLHFGNGTRLTVT.

The V gene is TRBV6-5, the J gene TRBJ1-3; the D gene is possibly TRBD1 (6 bases). V was cut by 2 bases and J by 0 bases, with 11 bases left in between. This CDR3 has 16 residues. Germline CDR1 is MNHEY and CDR2 is SVGAGI. CDR3: CASSYQQGSSGNTIYF. The CDR3, as DNA: TGTGCCAGCAGTTACCAACAGGGAAGCTCTGGAAACACCATATATTTT.

The chain links TRBV29-1 to TRBJ1-2; tentatively, D is TRBD1 (5 bases). V shed 6 bases and J shed 0 bases, with 26 bases lying between them. There are 18 residues in the CDR3. CDR1 SQVTM and CDR2 ANQGSEA come from the germline V gene. The CDR3 sequence: CSVRPGGSARTSNYGYTF. The DNA of the CDR3 is TGCAGCGTCAGACCCGGGGGGTCGGCCCGCACATCTAACTATGGCTACACCTTC.

J is TRBJ2-5 and V is TRBV5-1; 8 nucleotides match TRBD1. J was trimmed by 2 bases and V by 9 bases; bases with no gene match: 9. There are 14 residues in the CDR3. The germline gives CDR1 SGHRS, CDR2 YFSETQ. CDR3: CATAPGGPQETQYF. DNA for the CDR3: TGCGCCACCGCGCCAGGGGGCCCGCAAGAGACCCAGTACTTC.

This chain links TRBV9 with TRBJ1-6; D is undetermined. The CDR3 spans 15 residues. Per the germline V gene, CDR1 is SGDLS and CDR2 is YYNGEE. The V and J ends lost 4 bases and 0 bases respectively, with 8 bases between them. In DNA, the CDR3 is TGTGCCAGCAGCCCCGGGAGCTCCTATAATTCACCCCTCCACTTT. Protein sequence: CASSPGSSYNSPLHF.

For the CDR3, the DNA is TGTGCCAGCAGCTTAGCGGCAGGTTCGGACATTCAGTACTTC. Translation: CASSLAAGSDIQYF. The gene calls are TRBV7-9 and TRBJ2-4; D gene ambiguous. The CDR3 is 14 residues long. Between the trimmed V and J ends, which lost 0 bases and 8 bases, there was a span of 11 bases. CDR1 and CDR2 (germline): SEHNR, FQNEAQ (reference sequence).

This clone showed up just once. The chain couples TRBV7-3 to TRBJ2-4; 8 bases fit TRBD1. CDR3 length: 12 residues. Germline V gene data show CDR1 as SGHTA and CDR2 as FQGTGA. V gave up 6 bases and J gave up 16 bases; unmatched junction bases: 11. CDR3: CASSHGQGQRYF. CDR3 bases: TGTGCCAGCAGTCACGGACAGGGACAGAGATACTTC.

In nucleotides, the CDR3 is TGTGCCAGCCATCTAACAGGGCCTGTGGAAGCTTTCTTT. Protein product: CASHLTGPVEAFF. The rearrangement joins TRBV6-6 to TRBJ1-1; possibly TRBD1 for D (6 bases). The length of the CDR3 is 13 residues. Germline lookup yields CDR1 MNHNY and CDR2 SVGAGI (reference sequence). V gave up 8 bases and J gave up 8 bases, with 18 bases separating them.

A remark on this clone: Other DNA variants within this sample encode the same CDR3. The J gene is TRBJ1-6, the V gene TRBV27; 10 bases map to TRBD1. This CDR3 has 14 amino acids. Germline loops: CDR1 MNHEY, CDR2 SMNVEV (reference sequence). V dropped 3 bases and J dropped 10; count of bases not matched to a gene: 3. In DNA form, the CDR3 reads TGTGCCAGCAGTTTGGACAGGGGGTACTCACCCCTCCACTTT. It translates to CASSLDRGYSPLHF.

A few counts support this clone. V and J are TRBV6-5 and TRBJ1-1, with D possibly matching TRBD1 (5 bases). This CDR3 has 14 amino acids. The germline V and J ends were trimmed by 5 bases and 0 bases, with 10 bases remaining between them. CDR1 and CDR2 (germline): MNHEY, SVGAGI. The CDR3 bases are TGTGCCAGCAGTCGGGGACTAGTGAACACTGAAGCTTTCTTT. Protein product: CASSRGLVNTEAFF.

The rearrangement links TRBV28 to TRBJ1-1, with D uncertain. The CDR3 covers 12 residues. Trimming stripped 6 bases from V and 11 bases from J, with 16 bases between. Germline V CDR1 and CDR2: MDHEN, SYDVKM. This chain's CDR3 is CASSLASGRAFF. In nucleotides, the CDR3 is TGTGCCAGCAGCTTAGCTTCGGGTAGGGCTTTCTTT.

This clone was detected only once. Germline is not matched at one junction end, which may reflect a read error. The gene calls are TRBV7-7 and TRBJ2-1; TRBD1 matches at 10 bases. The CDR3 covers 17 residues. Germline V gene sequence: CDR1 SSHAT, CDR2 FNYEAQ (reference sequence). CDR3 amino acids: CASSLGPWRTGGNEQFF. The CDR3 DNA reads as TGTGCTAGCAGCTTAGGCCCCTGGCGGACAGGGGGGAATGAGCAGTTCTTC.

This clone was counted between two and nine times. The rearrangement joins TRBV5-4 to TRBJ1-5; D perhaps matches TRBD1 (5 bases). Germline V gene lookup returns CDR1 SGHNT and CDR2 YYREEE (reference sequence). The V gene lost 0 bases and the J gene lost 7 bases, with 14 bases spanning the gap. The CDR3 runs to 15 residues. The CDR3 is CASSLDPGYGQPQHF. DNA for the CDR3: TGTGCCAGCAGCTTGGACCCAGGGTATGGCCAGCCCCAGCATTTT.

The chain employs TRBV10-3 and TRBJ1-5; 8 nucleotides agree with TRBD1. After removal of 10 bases from V and 2 bases from J, the junction contained 7 bases not matched to a gene. Per the germline V gene, CDR1 is ENHRY and CDR2 is SYGVKD. The CDR3 spans 14 residues. CDR3 nucleotide sequence: TGTGCCACACGACAGGGGATCGGCAATCAGCCCCAGCATTTT. As protein: CATRQGIGNQPQHF.

The chain combines TRBV19 with TRBJ2-3; 7 positions agree with TRBD2. Germline values: CDR1 LNHDA, CDR2 SQIVND (reference sequence). J was trimmed by 2 bases and V by 3 bases; bases with no gene match: 2. This CDR3 spans 14 amino acids. The CDR3 DNA reads as TGTGCCAGTAGTATCCGGGGGGTCACAGATACGCAGTATTTT. Translation: CASSIRGVTDTQYF.

The chain is built from TRBV2 and TRBJ1-5; a possible D gene is TRBD1 (6 bases). This CDR3 has 14 residues. From germline, CDR1 is SNHLY and CDR2 FYNNEI. V lost 6 bases and J lost 2, with 11 bases in between. The chain's CDR3 is CASRERTGNQPQHF. CDR3 coding DNA: TGTGCCAGCAGAGAACGGACAGGCAATCAGCCCCAGCATTTT.

The rearrangement links TRBV7-2 to TRBJ2-3; 9 nucleotides align to TRBD2. The length of the CDR3 is 15 residues. Germline V gene data show CDR1 as SGHTA and CDR2 as FQGNSA. Losses at the gene ends were 6 bases for V and 3 bases for J; bases not matched to a gene: 7. The CDR3 coding sequence is TGTGCCAGCAGAAAAATAGCGGGAGCTACAGATACGCAGTATTTT. The encoded protein is CASRKIAGATDTQYF.

J is TRBJ2-7 and V is TRBV19; 8 bases fit TRBD1. Germline assignment: CDR1 LNHDA and CDR2 SQIVND (reference sequence). There are 15 residues in the CDR3. V lost 5 bases, J lost 1 base, and 7 bases stayed unmatched. CDR3 amino acids: CASSLRQGASYEQYF. CDR3 in DNA: TGTGCCAGTAGTTTAAGGCAGGGGGCTTCCTACGAGCAGTACTTC. Variable domain in full (rest from reference TRBV19 and TRBJ2-7): DGGITQSPKYLFRKEGQNVTLSCEQNLNHDAMYWYRQDPGQGLRLIYYSQIVNDFQKGDIAEGYSVSREKKESFPLTVTSAQKNPTAFYLCASSLRQGASYEQYFGPGTRLTVT.

This chain connects TRBV6-4 to TRBJ1-3; maybe TRBD1 (5 bases). Germline V gene sequence: CDR1 MRHNA, CDR2 SNTAGT. Deletions cut 8 bases from V and 0 bases from J, with 14 bases between. CDR3 size: 15 residues. The CDR3 DNA follows: TGTGCCAGCGCAGTGGAGGGGCTCTCTGGAAACACCATATATTTT. Translation gives CASAVEGLSGNTIYF.

Regarding this clone: The junction departs from the called germline gene at one end, perhaps through a read error. The V gene is TRBV9, the J gene TRBJ2-6, with D tentatively TRBD1 or TRBD2 (7 bases each). Germline CDR1 reads SGDLS; CDR2 reads YYNGEE. The CDR3 sequence is 17 residues long. CDR3 coding DNA: TGTGCCCGCAGCAGGGGGGGGCCGCCCTCTGGGGCCAACGTCCTGACTTTC. Residues: CARSRGGPPSGANVLTF.